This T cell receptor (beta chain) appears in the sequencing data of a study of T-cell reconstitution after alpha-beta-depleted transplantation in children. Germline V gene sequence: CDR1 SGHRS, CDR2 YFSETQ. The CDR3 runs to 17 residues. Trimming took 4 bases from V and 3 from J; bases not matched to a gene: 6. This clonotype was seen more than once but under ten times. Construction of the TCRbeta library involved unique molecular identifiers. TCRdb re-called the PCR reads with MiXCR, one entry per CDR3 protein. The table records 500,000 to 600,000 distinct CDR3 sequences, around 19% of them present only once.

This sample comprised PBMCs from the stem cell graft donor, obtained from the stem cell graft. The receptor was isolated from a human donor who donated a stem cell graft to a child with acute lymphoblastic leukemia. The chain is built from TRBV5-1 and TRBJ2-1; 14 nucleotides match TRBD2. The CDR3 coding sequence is TGCGCCAGCAGCCCCTGGACTAGCGGGAGGTTCTACAATGAGCAGTTCTTC. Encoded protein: CASSPWTSGRFYNEQFF.